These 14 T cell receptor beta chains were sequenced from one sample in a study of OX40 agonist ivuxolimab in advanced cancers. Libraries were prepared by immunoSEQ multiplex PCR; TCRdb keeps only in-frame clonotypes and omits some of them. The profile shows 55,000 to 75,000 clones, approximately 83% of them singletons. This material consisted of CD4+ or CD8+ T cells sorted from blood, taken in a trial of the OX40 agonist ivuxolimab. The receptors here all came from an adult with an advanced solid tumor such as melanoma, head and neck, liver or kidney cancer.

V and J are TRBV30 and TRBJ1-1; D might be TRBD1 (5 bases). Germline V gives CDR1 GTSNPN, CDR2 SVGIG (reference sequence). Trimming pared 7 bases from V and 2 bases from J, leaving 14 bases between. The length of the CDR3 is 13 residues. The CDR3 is CASMGGYNTEAFF. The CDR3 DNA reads TGTGCCTCGATGGGGGGATATAACACTGAAGCTTTCTTT.

In DNA, the CDR3 is TGTGCCAGCAGTCCAGCCTACGAGCAGTACTTC. Translation gives CASSPAYEQYF. The V and J genes are TRBV6-5 and TRBJ2-7; no clear D. CDR1 MNHEY and CDR2 SVGAGI come from the germline V gene. CDR3 length equals 11 residues. Between the trimmed V and J ends, which lost 5 bases and 2 bases, there was a span of 4 bases.

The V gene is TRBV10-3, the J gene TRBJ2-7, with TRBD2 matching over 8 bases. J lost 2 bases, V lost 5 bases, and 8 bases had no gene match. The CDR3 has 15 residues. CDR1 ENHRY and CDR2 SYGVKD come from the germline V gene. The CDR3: CAISSPNGGAYEQYF. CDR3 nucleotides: TGTGCCATCAGTTCCCCTAACGGGGGGGCCTACGAGCAGTACTTC.

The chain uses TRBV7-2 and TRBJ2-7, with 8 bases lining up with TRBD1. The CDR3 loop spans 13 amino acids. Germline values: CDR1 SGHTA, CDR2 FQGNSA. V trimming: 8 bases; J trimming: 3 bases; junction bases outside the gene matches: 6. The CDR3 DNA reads TGTGCCAGCGGACAGGGCCTATTCTACGAGCAGTACTTC. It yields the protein CASGQGLFYEQYF.

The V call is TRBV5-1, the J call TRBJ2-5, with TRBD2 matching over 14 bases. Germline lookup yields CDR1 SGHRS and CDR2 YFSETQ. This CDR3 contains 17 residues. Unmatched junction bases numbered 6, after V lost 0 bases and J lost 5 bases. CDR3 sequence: CASSLGGTSGSLETQYF. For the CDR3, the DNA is TGCGCCAGCAGCTTGGGGGGGACTAGCGGGAGTCTGGAGACCCAGTACTTC.

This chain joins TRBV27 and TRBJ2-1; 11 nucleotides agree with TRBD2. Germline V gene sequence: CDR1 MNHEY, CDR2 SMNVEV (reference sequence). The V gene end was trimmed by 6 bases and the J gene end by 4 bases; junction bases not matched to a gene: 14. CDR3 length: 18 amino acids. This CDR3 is CASRGRTLAGGRYNEQFF. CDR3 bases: TGTGCCAGCAGGGGCAGGACCTTAGCGGGAGGGCGATACAATGAGCAGTTCTTC.

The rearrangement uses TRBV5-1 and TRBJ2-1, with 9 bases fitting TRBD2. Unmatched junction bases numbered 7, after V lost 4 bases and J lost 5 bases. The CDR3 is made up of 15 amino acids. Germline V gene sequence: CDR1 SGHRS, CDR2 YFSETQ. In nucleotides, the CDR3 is TGCGCCAGCAGCACCGGCGGGGGGGCCCACAATGAGCAGTTCTTC. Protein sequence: CASSTGGGAHNEQFF. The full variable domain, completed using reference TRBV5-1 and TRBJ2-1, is KAGVTQTPRYLIKTRGQQVTLSCSPISGHRSVSWYQQTPGQGLQFLFEYFSETQRNKGNFPGRFSGRQFSNSRSEMNVSTLELGDSALYLCASSTGGGAHNEQFFGPGTRLTVL.

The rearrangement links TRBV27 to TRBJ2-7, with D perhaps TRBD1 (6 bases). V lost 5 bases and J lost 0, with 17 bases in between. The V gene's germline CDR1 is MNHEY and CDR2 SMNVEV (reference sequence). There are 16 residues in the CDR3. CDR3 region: CASSRSGTPSSYEQYF. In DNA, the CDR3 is TGTGCCAGCAGTCGATCCGGGACACCGAGCTCCTACGAGCAGTACTTC.

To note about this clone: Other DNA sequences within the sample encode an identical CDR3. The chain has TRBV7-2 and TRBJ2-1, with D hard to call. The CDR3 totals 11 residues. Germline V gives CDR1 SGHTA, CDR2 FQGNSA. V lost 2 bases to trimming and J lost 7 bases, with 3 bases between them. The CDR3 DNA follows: TGTGCCAGCAGCTTATTGAATGAGCAGTTCTTC. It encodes CASSLLNEQFF.

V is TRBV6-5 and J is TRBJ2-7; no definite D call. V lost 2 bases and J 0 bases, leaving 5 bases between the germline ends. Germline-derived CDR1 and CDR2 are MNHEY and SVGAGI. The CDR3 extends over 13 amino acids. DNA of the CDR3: TGTGCCAGCAGTTACGGGGACTCCTACGAGCAGTACTTC. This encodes CASSYGDSYEQYF.

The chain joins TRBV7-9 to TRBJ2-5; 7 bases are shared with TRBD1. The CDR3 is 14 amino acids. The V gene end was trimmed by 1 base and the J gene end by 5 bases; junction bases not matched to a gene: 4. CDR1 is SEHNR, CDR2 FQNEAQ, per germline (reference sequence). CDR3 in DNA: TGTGCCAGCAGCTTAGAAGGGGGCGGGGAGACCCAGTACTTC. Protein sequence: CASSLEGGGETQYF.

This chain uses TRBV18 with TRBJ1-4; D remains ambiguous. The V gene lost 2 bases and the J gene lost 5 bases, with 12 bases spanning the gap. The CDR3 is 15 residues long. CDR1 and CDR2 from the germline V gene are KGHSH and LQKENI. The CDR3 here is CASSPEGLSNEKLFF. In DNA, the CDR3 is TGTGCCAGCTCACCAGAGGGTCTATCAAATGAAAAACTGTTTTTT.

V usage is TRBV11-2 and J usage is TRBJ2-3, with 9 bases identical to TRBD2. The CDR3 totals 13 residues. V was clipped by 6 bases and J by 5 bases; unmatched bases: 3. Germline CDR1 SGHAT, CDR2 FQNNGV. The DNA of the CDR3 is TGTGCCAGCAGGGGACTAGCCCGAGATACGCAGTATTTT. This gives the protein CASRGLARDTQYF. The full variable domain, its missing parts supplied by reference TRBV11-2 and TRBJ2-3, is EAGVAQSPRYKIIEKRQSVAFWCNPISGHATLYWYQQILGQGPKLLIQFQNNGVVDDSQLPKDRFSAERLKGVDSTLKIQPAKLEDSAVYLCASRGLARDTQYFGPGTRLTVL.

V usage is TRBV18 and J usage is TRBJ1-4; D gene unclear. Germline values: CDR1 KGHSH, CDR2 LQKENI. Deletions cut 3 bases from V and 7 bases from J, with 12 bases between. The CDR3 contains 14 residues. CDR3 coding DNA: TGTGCCAGCTCACCGGACCGTGAGACTGAAAAACTGTTTTTT. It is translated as CASSPDRETEKLFF.